This T cell receptor (beta chain) appears in the sequencing data of a study of OX40 agonist ivuxolimab in advanced cancers. Background on the whole study: Ivuxolimab was a fully human IgG2 agonistic monoclonal antibody targeting the costimulatory receptor OX40 (CD134). Intravenous ivuxolimab was administered to patients every 2 weeks at six dose levels: 0.01, 0.1, 0.3, 1.5, 3 and 10 mg/kg. Among the approximately 54 dose-escalation patients, around 19 had hepatocellular carcinoma, around 15 melanoma, 9 renal cell carcinoma and 9 head and neck cancer. In the dose-escalation cohort, approximately 82% of patients were male, and the mean age was approximately 60 years, with a range of roughly 20 to 80. Prior anti-PD-1, anti-PD-L1 or anti-CTLA-4 therapy was permitted, and approximately 39% of dose-escalation patients had received checkpoint inhibitors. Partial responses occurred in three dose-escalation patients, of whom one had hepatocellular carcinoma and two had cutaneous melanoma. Peripheral TCRbeta sequencing aimed to test whether ivuxolimab altered TCR sequence diversity and caused clonal T-cell expansion. The paper covers the monotherapy dose-escalation part of the phase I ivuxolimab trial, which included N ≈ 50 patients. Points the paper makes about the study in general: The antigen specificity of the peripheral T cells that underwent clonal expansion was not determined. In the 0.1-3.0 mg/kg groups, partial responders had among the lowest normalized peripheral clonal expansion, particularly in CD8+ T cells. After ivuxolimab, expanded clones were on average more numerous among CD8+ T cells than among CD4+ T cells. Low levels of normalized T-cell clonal expansion were also shown by some nonresponding patients. At doses from 0.1 to 3.0 mg/kg, clonal expansion was seen in both CD4+ and CD8+ blood T cells between baseline and week 6.

Genomic DNA was extracted from sorted cells for sequencing of the TCRbeta CDR3 region. The immunoSEQ Assay was used for sequencing of TCRbeta CDR3 regions. Sourced from immuneACCESS, this table was stored by TCRdb with only in-frame sequences that have V and J called. A share of the clones is absent; for the studies checked, an unresolved V gene accounts for under half, and the remainder has no known explanation. The sample profile shows fewer than 80,000 clones; roughly 86% of them were found once. In total, the top ten clones hold roughly 1.1% of the sample. Patients with autoimmune disease history or receiving systemic immunosuppression were excluded from the trial. In every dose cohort, peripheral blood was drawn for TCR sequencing at baseline, cycle 4 day 1, and cycle 7 day 1. Samples were obtained from an open-label, multicenter, first-in-human phase I dose-escalation trial of ivuxolimab. Adults with locally advanced or metastatic head and neck squamous cell, hepatocellular, melanoma or renal cell carcinoma were enrolled in the trial. Before TCR sequencing, CD4+ T cells and CD8+ T cells were sorted from peripheral blood as separate populations.

V ends up 4 bases short and J 0 bases short, with an unmatched junction base count of 0. Looking up the germline V gene yields CDR1 SQVTM and CDR2 ANQGSEA. The CDR3 contains 13 residues, cysteine and phenylalanine counted. Left in the record is the CDR3 DNA by itself, 39 bases read in frame from the first base. This clone has only one observation. What this receptor recognizes is not known. Qualities for individual bases were not recorded, and no much larger clone is one base off. Specimen: CD4+ or CD8+ T cells sorted from blood, collected in a trial of the OX40 agonist ivuxolimab. The TCR originated in an adult with an advanced solid tumor such as melanoma, head and neck, liver or kidney cancer. The chain links TRBV29-1 with TRBJ1-3, and 7 junction bases match TRBD1. The base sequence is TGCAGCGTTGGGACAGGCTCTGGAAACACCATATATTTT. It translates as CSVGTGSGNTIYF.